Given below is one TCR beta chain in context. Generated by immunoSEQ multiplex PCR, the TCRdb table keeps only in-frame clones and is missing some. The sample yields roughly 400,000 clones, approximately 93% seen once. The sample is drawn from a study of blood T cell repertoires in COVID-19. Looking at the study overall: Sample material is recorded as cDNA or gDNA derived from T cells, B-cell-depleted T cells, or PBMCs.

The germline V and J ends were trimmed by 6 bases and 7 bases, with 16 bases remaining between them. Per germline, CDR1 SGHTS and CDR2 YDEGEE. The CDR3 covers 13 residues. Living in about 25 US areas, the participants were between roughly 18 and 95 years of age. Membership in each cohort depended on participant-reported clinical history. Exposed volunteers were people who met a COVID-19 case within 2 weeks before study entry. The material sequenced was PBMCs or T cells enriched from blood (not recorded which). The receptor's source is a woman in her thirties or forties who had been exposed to COVID-19. The J gene is TRBJ1-1, the V gene TRBV5-8; maybe TRBD1 (5 bases). This CDR3 is CASNPVRDSEAFF. The CDR3 region has the DNA TGTGCCAGCAACCCCGTCAGGGATAGTGAAGCTTTCTTT.